The clone carrying this T cell receptor (beta chain) was observed a handful of times. The sample originates from a study of blood T cell repertoires in COVID-19. Background on the study: The study drew acute and convalescent COVID-19 samples from the United States, Italy and Spain.

Profiling relied on immunoSEQ multiplex PCR, and the TCRdb table lists in-frame clones only, not all of them. The table lists roughly 300,000 clones, about nine tenths of them singletons. Patients from Seattle were sampled longitudinally, starting during active infection. Germline V gene data show CDR1 as MGHDK and CDR2 as SYGVNS. The V end lost 5 bases, the J end lost 4 bases, and 23 bases lay between the germline ends. This CDR3 spans 17 amino acids. This chain joins TRBV25-1 and TRBJ2-5, with D maybe TRBD1 (7 bases). Sequencing was performed on peripheral blood. This receptor was taken from a young woman with COVID-19, enrolled during active disease. The CDR3 coding sequence is TGTGCCAGCAGTCCCTTCTGGGACCCAGGGGGAGGAGAGACCCAGTACTTC. Amino acids: CASSPFWDPGGGETQYF.